One TCR beta chain is described in this entry. Its antigen remains undetermined. The sample holds no much larger clone one base away, and base qualities are not on file. These data come from a study of blood T cell repertoires in COVID-19 (TCRdb year 2020). As for the study more broadly: Samples covering the acute and convalescent phases of COVID-19 were provided by collaborators in the United States, Italy and Spain. A de-identified subject ID, COVID-19 status, age in years and sex were almost always included in the sample metadata. The material from the prospective study consisted of cDNA or gDNA derived from T cells, B-cell-depleted T cells, or PBMCs. The samples were drawn from two sources: the first 160 participants of the ongoing ImmuneRACE study, and 1,200 or so subjects contributed by 6 global collaborators. Where HLA class I and class II types were available, the types were taken from metadata supplied by the sample provider, not from assay-based typing. A freely available public database, intended as a resource for researchers studying the immune response to SARS-CoV-2, is where the repertoires were released. The dataset comprised deeply sampled blood TCRbeta repertoires from subjects exposed to, actively infected with, or recovered from COVID-19. Broader findings and caveats from the paper: The amount of clinical and demographic metadata varied by source and participant and was provided uncurated.

TCRbeta CDR3 regions were amplified from genomic DNA using the immunoSEQ Assay, a bias-controlled multiplex PCR. The paper's data handling went like this. Nucleated cell counts per sample were estimated from amplification of reference gene primers within the assay. To quantify the absolute abundance of each unique TCRbeta CDR3 rearrangement, sequence reads were collapsed and filtered. Productive Simpson clonality was computed per sample as the square root of Simpson's diversity index over productive rearrangements. The table comes from immuneACCESS by way of TCRdb, which keeps in-frame sequences with V and J called. Part of the clones is missing from these tables; in studies checked, under half for an unresolved V gene and the rest for unknown reasons. V and J calls and clone size follow that table, whereas D and trimming were derived from the DNA. A total of 300,000 to 350,000 clones appear in this sample, roughly 90% of them only once. The top ten hold 6.5% to 8% of the sample.

V is clipped by 5 bases and J by 7 bases, and the sequence between their germline boundaries is 12 bases long. The CDR1 and CDR2 encoded by the germline V gene are MDHEN and SYDVKM. The CDR3 runs 13 residues from the cysteine to the phenylalanine. Here the CDR3 DNA is all that survives: 39 bases in frame from base 1. In Seattle, one collaborating source enrolled patients while the infection was active and tracked those patients longitudinally over the course of disease. Collaborating institutions collected whole blood in K2EDTA tubes following their own protocols. For TCRbeta analysis, collaborators shipped samples as frozen whole blood, isolated PBMCs, or DNA extracted from either of those sample types.

The rearrangement joined TRBV28 to TRBJ1-5; the D gene remains uncertain. Material for sequencing was peripheral blood. This clonotype was sampled from a woman under 40 with COVID-19, enrolled during active disease. The nucleotides read TGTGCCAGCAGTACCGGTTCGGGGCAGCCCCAGCATTTT. Its translation reads: CASSTGSGQPQHF.